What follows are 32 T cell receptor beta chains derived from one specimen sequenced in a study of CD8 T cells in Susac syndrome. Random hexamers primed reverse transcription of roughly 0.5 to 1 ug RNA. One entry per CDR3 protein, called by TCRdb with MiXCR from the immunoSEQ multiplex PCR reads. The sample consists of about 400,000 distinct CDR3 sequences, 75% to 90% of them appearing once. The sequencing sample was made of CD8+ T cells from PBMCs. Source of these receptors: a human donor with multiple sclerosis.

The CDR3 nucleotides read TGCAGTGCTAGAGGGTTAAGGGACAGTCAGACAGATACGCAGTATTTT. This encodes CSARGLRDSQTDTQYF. V usage is TRBV20-1 and J usage is TRBJ2-3; 7 positions match TRBD1. The V segment lost 1 base and the J segment 3 bases; nucleotides outside the gene matches: 10. The germline CDR1 and CDR2 sequences are DFQATT and SNEGSKA (reference sequence). This CDR3 has 16 residues.

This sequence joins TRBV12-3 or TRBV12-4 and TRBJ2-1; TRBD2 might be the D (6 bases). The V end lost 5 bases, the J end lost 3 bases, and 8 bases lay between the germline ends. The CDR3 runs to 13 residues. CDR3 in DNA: TGTGCCAGCAGTGGGGGACTCTACAATGAGCAGTTCTTC. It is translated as CASSGGLYNEQFF.

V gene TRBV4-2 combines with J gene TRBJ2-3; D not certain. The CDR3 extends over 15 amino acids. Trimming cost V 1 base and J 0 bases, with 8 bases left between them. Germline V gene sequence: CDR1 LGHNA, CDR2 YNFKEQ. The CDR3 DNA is TGTGCCAGCAGCCAAGCCCTAGATAGCACAGATACGCAGTATTTT. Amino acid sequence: CASSQALDSTDTQYF.

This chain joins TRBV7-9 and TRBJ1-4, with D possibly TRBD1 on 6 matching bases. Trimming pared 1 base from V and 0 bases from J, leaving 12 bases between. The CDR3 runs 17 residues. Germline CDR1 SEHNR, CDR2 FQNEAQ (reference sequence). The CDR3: CASSLGTAYATNEKLFF. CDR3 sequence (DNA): TGTGCCAGCAGCTTAGGGACAGCCTATGCAACTAATGAAAAACTGTTTTTT.

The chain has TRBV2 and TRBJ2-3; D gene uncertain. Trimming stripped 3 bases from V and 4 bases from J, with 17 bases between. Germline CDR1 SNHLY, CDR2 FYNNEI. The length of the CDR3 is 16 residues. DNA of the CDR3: TGTGCCAGCAGTGATTATGGCGTAGATAACGCAGATACGCAGTATTTT. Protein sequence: CASSDYGVDNADTQYF.

The CDR3 here is CSAAGTGDSYEQYF. The CDR3 DNA sequence: TGCAGCGCCGCCGGGACAGGGGACTCCTACGAGCAGTACTTC. The gene calls are TRBV29-1 and TRBJ2-7; 10 bases agree with TRBD1. The CDR3 totals 14 residues. Germline trimming cut 7 bases from V and 0 bases from J; bases unmatched to any gene: 6. Germline CDR1 and CDR2: SQVTM and ANQGSEA.

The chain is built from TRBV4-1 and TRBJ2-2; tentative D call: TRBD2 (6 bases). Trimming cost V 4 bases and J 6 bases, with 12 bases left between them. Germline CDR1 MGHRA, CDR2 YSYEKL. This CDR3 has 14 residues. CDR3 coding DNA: TGCGCCAGCAGCCGGGGAGGTGGTGCCGGGGAGCTGTTTTTT. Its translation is CASSRGGGAGELFF.

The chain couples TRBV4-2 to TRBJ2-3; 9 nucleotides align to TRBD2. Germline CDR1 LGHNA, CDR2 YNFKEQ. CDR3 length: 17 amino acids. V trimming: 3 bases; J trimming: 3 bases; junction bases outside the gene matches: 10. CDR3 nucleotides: TGTGCCAGCAGCCAGGGAGAGACTAGCGGAGCTACAGATACGCAGTATTTT. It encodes CASSQGETSGATDTQYF.

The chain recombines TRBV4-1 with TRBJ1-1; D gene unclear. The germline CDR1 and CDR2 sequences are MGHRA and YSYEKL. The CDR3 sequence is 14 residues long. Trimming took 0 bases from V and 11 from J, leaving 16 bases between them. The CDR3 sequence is CASSQDRWSGYAFF. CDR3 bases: TGCGCCAGCAGCCAAGATAGATGGAGCGGGTATGCTTTCTTT.

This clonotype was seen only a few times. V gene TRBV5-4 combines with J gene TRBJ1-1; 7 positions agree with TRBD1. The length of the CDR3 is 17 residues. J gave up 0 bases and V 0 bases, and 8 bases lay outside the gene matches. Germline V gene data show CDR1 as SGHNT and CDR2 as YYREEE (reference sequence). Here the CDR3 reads CASSLEQGFPMNTEAFF. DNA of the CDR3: TGTGCCAGCAGCTTGGAACAGGGGTTCCCAATGAACACTGAAGCTTTCTTT. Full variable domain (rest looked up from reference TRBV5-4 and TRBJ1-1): ETGVTQSPTHLIKTRGQQVTLRCSSQSGHNTVSWYQQALGQGPQFIFQYYREEENGRGNFPPRFSGLQFPNYSSELNVNALELDDSALYLCASSLEQGFPMNTEAFFGQGTRLTVV.

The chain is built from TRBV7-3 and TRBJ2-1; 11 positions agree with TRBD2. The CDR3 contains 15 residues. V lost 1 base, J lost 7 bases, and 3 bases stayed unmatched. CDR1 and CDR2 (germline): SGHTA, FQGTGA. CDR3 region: CASSLMGLAENEQFF. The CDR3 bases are TGTGCCAGCAGCTTAATGGGACTAGCGGAAAATGAGCAGTTCTTC.

CDR3 DNA: TGTGCCAGCAGCTTAGCGCAAGTCATGAACACTGAAGCTTTCTTT. Amino acids: CASSLAQVMNTEAFF. V and J are TRBV7-8 and TRBJ1-1; D not certain. Germline V gene lookup returns CDR1 SGHVS and CDR2 FQNEAQ. The CDR3 totals 15 residues. V was clipped by 0 bases and J by 0 bases, with 8 bases between them.

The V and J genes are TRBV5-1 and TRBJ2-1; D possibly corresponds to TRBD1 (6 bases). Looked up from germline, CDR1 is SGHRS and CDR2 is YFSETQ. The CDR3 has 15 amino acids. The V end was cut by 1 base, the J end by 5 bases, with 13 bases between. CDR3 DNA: TGCGCCAGCAGCTTGTGGCCAGGGGCCGACAATGAGCAGTTCTTC. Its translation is CASSLWPGADNEQFF. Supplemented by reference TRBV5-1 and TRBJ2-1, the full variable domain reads KAGVTQTPRYLIKTRGQQVTLSCSPISGHRSVSWYQQTPGQGLQFLFEYFSETQRNKGNFPGRFSGRQFSNSRSEMNVSTLELGDSALYLCASSLWPGADNEQFFGPGTRLTVL.

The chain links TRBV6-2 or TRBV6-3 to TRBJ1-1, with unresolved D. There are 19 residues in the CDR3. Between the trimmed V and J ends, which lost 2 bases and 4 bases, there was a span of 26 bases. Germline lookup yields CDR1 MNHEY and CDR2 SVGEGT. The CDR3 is CASSYPGSIRRSKGTEAFF. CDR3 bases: TGTGCCAGCAGTTACCCCGGATCCATTAGGCGCTCTAAGGGCACTGAAGCTTTCTTT.

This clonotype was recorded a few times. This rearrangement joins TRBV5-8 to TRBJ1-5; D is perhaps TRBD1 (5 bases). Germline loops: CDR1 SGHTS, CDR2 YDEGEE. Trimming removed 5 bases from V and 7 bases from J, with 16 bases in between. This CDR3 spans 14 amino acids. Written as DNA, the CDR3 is TGTGCCAGCAGTCTGGGGGAAGGTGCCCAGCCCCAGCATTTT. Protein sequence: CASSLGEGAQPQHF.

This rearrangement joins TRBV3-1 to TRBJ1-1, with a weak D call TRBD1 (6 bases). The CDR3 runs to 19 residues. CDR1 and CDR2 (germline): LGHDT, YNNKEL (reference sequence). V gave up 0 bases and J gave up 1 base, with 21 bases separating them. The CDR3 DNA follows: TGTGCCAGCAGCCAAGAAAGAAATCCCCGACAGGCTACGAACACTGAAGCTTTCTTT. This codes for CASSQERNPRQATNTEAFF.

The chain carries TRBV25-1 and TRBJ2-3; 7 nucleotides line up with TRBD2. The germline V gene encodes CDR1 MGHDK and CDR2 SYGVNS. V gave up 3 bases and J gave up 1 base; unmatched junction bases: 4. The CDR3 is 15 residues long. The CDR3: CASSDWLAGTDTQYF. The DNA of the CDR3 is TGTGCCAGCAGTGATTGGCTAGCGGGCACAGATACGCAGTATTTT.

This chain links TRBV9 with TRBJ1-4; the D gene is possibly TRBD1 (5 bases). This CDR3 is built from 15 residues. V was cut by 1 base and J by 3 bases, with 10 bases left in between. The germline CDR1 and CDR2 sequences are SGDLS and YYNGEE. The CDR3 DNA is TGTGCCAGCAGCGTAACAGGCTCTTCTAATGAAAAACTGTTTTTT. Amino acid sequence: CASSVTGSSNEKLFF.

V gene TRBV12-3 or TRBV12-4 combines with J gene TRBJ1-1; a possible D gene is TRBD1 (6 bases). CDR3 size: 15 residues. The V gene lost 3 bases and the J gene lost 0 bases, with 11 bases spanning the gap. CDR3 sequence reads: CASSFGWGLNTEAFF. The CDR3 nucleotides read TGTGCCAGCAGTTTTGGATGGGGGCTGAACACTGAAGCTTTCTTT.

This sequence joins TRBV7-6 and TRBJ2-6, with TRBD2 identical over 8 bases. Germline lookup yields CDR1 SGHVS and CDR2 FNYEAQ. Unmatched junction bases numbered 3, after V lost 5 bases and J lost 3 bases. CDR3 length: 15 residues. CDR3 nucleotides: TGTGCCAGCAGCCCCGGGGGGGTTGGGGCCAACGTCCTGACTTTC. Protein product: CASSPGGVGANVLTF.

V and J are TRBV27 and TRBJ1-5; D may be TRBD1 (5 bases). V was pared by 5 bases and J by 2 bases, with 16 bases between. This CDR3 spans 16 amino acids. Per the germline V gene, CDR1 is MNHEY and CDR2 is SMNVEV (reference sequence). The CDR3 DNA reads TGTGCCAGCAGTGTCTTGGCAGGGTCTGGCAATCAGCCCCAGCATTTT. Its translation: CASSVLAGSGNQPQHF.

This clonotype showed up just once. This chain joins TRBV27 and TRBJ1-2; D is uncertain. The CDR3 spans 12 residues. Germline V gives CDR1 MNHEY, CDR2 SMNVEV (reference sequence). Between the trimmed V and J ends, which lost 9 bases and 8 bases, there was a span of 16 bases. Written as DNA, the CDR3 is TGTGCCAGTGGTTCGGGGTGGGTCGGCTACACCTTC. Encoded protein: CASGSGWVGYTF.

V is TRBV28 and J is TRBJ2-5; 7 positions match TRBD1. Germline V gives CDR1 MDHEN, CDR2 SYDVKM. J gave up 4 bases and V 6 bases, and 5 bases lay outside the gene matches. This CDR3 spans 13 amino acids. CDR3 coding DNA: TGTGCCAGCAGGCTACAGGGGTTAGAGACCCAGTACTTC. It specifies CASRLQGLETQYF. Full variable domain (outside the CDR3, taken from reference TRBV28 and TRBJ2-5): DVKVTQSSRYLVKRTGEKVFLECVQDMDHENMFWYRQDPGLGLRLIYFSYDVKMKEKGDIPEGYSVSREKKERFSLILESASTNQTSMYLCASRLQGLETQYFGPGTRLLVL.

Here the CDR3 reads CATSRGQMINGVDEKLFF. CDR3 DNA: TGTGCCACCAGCAGAGGACAGATGATTAACGGGGTCGATGAAAAACTGTTTTTT. V gene TRBV15 combines with J gene TRBJ1-4, with D maybe TRBD1 (5 bases). Germline V gene sequence: CDR1 LNHNV, CDR2 YYDKDF (reference sequence). CDR3 size: 18 residues. Trimming removed 1 base from V and 6 bases from J, with 21 bases in between.

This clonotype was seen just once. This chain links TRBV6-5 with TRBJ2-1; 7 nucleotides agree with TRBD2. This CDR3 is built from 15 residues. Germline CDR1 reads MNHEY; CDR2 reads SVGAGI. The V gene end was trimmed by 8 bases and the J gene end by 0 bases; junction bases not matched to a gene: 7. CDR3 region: CASRTSGNSYNEQFF. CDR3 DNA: TGTGCCAGCCGGACCAGCGGGAACTCCTACAATGAGCAGTTCTTC.

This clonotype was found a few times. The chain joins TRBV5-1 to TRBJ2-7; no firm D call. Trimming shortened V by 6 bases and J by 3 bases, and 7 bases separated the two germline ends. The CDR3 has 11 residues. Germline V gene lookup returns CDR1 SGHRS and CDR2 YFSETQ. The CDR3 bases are TGCGCCAGCAACTTTGGCTACGAGCAGTACTTC. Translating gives CASNFGYEQYF.

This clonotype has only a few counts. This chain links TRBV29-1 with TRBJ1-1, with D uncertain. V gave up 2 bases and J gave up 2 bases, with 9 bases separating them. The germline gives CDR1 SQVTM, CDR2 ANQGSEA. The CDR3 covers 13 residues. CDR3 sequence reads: CSVESGGNTEAFF. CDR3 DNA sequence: TGCAGCGTTGAATCTGGAGGTAACACTGAAGCTTTCTTT.

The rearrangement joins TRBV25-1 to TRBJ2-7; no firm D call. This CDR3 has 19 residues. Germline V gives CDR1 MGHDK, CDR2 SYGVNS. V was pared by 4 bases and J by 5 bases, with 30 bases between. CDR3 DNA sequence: TGTGCCAGCAGTGTAAAAGTCTCTCTTCGTTCCAACGAAGAAAACGAGCAGTACTTC. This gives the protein CASSVKVSLRSNEENEQYF.

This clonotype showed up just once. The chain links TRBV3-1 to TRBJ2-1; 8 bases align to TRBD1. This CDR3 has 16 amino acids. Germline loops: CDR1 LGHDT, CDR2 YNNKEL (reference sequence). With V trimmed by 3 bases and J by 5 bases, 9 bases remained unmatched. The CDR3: CASSHLTGDINNEQFF. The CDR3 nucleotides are TGTGCCAGCAGCCACCTGACAGGGGACATAAACAATGAGCAGTTCTTC.

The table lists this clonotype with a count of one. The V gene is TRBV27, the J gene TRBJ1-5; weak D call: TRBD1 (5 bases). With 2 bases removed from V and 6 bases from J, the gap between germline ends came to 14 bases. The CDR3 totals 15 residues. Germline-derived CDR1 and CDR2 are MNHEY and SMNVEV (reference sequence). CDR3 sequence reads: CASSLAPGRGQPQHF. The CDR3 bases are TGTGCCAGCAGTTTAGCCCCAGGGAGGGGTCAGCCCCAGCATTTT.

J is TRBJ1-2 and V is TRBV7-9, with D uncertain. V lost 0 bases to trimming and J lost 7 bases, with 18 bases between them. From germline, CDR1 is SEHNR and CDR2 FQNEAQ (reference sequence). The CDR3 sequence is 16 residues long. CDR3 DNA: TGTGCCAGCAGCTTAGCGGCGACGGCCCCACCAGGTGGCTACACCTTC. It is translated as CASSLAATAPPGGYTF. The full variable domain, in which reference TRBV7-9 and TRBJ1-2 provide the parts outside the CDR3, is DTGVSQNPRHKITKRGQNVTFRCDPISEHNRLYWYRQTLGQGPEFLTYFQNEAQLEKSRLLSDRFSAERPKGSFSTLEIQRTEQGDSAMYLCASSLAATAPPGGYTFGSGTRLTVV.

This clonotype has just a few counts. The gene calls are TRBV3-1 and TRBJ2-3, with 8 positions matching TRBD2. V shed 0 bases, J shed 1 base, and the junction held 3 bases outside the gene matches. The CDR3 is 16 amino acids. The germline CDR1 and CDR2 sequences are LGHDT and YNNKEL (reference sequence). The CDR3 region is CASSQEGAGGTDTQYF. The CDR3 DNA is TGTGCCAGCAGCCAAGAGGGAGCGGGGGGCACAGATACGCAGTATTTT.